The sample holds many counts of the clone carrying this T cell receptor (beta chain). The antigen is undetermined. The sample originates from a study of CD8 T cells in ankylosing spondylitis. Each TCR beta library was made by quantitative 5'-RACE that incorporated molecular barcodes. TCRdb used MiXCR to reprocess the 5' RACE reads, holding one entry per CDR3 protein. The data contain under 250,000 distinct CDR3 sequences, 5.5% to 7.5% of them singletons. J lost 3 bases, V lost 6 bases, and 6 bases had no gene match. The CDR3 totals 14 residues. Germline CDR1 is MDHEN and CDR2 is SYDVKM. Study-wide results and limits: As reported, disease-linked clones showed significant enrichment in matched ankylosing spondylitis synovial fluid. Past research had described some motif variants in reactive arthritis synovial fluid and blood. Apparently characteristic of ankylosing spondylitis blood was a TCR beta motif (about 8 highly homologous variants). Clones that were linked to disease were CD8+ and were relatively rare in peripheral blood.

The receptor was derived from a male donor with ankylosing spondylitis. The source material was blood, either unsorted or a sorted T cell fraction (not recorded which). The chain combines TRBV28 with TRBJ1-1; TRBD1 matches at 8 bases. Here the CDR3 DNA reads TGTGCCAGCAGATTTAGACAGGGGTACACTGAAGCTTTCTTT. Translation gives CASRFRQGYTEAFF.